A selection of T cell receptor beta chains follows, all from one sample in a study of T cell responses to AZD1222 COVID-19 vaccine. The assay was immunoSEQ multiplex PCR, and TCRdb's table has in-frame clones only and misses some. The sample lists tens of thousands of clones, 84% occurring once. The specimen was peripheral blood, collected on day 0 of AZD1222 vaccination. The receptors here all came from an adult in good health. Each CDR3 is given with its conserved first and last residue. The order of the fields is CDR3 length, clone size, J gene, D gene, V gene, CDR3 DNA, CDR3 protein. The D gene is left open where the match is weak. Clone size is shown for a subset of rows, as once, few, many or a class of expanded clone.

12 | . | TRBJ1-5 | . | TRBV27 | TGTGCCAGCAGTCCGGCCAATCAGCCCCAGCATTTT | CASSPANQPQHF
14 | . | TRBJ1-1 | TRBD1 | TRBV6-5 | TGTGCCAGCAGTTACAGGGACAGGGACACTGAAGCTTTCTTT | CASSYRDRDTEAFF
15 | . | TRBJ1-6 | . | TRBV7-2 | TGTGCCAGTGGAATAAGAGGGGGGGATAATTCACCCCTCCACTTT | CASGIRGGDNSPLHF
15 | . | TRBJ2-1 | . | TRBV9 | TGTGCCAGCAGCGTATTCTGGACAACCAACAATGAGCAGTTCTTC | CASSVFWTTNNEQFF
15 | . | TRBJ1-5 | TRBD1 | TRBV7-9 | TGTGCCAGCAGCTTAGAAGGGACAGGGGTTCAGCCCCAGCATTTT | CASSLEGTGVQPQHF
13 | once | TRBJ1-2 | TRBD1 | TRBV5-4 | TGTGCCAGCAGAACAGGGGAGCACTATGGCTACACCTTC | CASRTGEHYGYTF
14 | once | TRBJ1-1 | . | TRBV18 | TGTGCCAGCTCACCAGGTCTGGGAAACACTGAAGCTTTCTTT | CASSPGLGNTEAFF
12 | . | TRBJ1-1 | . | TRBV19 | TGTGCCAGTAGGGGGATCCTGGCTGAAGCTTTCTTT | CASRGILAEAFF
17 | . | TRBJ2-6 | . | TRBV5-4 | TGTGCCAGCAGCCCAGACCGACAGTACTTTGGGGCCAACGTCCTGACTTTC | CASSPDRQYFGANVLTF
13 | . | TRBJ2-7 | TRBD1 | TRBV2 | TGTGCCAGCAGTTGGGACAGGGGGAACGAGCAGTACTTC | CASSWDRGNEQYF
15 | . | TRBJ1-6 | . | TRBV18 | TGTGCCAGCTCACCAAGCGGACTGGGAGCTTCTTCCCTCCACTTT | CASSPSGLGASSLHF
18 | . | TRBJ1-3 | . | TRBV28 | TGTGCCAGCAGTTTGTCGGGCAGGGGCTCGGCCTCTGGAAACACCATATATTTT | CASSLSGRGSASGNTIYF
16 | . | TRBJ2-3 | TRBD2 | TRBV9 | TGTGCCAGCAGCTCTACTAGCGGGAGCGTCGGAGATACGCAGTATTTT | CASSSTSGSVGDTQYF
13 | . | TRBJ1-3 | . | TRBV12-3/TRBV12-4 | TGTGCCAGCAAACCAGGTACTGGAAACACCATATATTTT | CASKPGTGNTIYF
15 | . | TRBJ2-2 | . | TRBV27 | TGTGCCAGCAGGGTGGGGTTAGCCAGGGCCGGGGAGCTGTTTTTT | CASRVGLARAGELFF
16 | . | TRBJ2-3 | . | TRBV5-1 | TGCGCCAGCAGTCAAAACAGGGTGGGTGTCACAGATACGCAGTATTTT | CASSQNRVGVTDTQYF